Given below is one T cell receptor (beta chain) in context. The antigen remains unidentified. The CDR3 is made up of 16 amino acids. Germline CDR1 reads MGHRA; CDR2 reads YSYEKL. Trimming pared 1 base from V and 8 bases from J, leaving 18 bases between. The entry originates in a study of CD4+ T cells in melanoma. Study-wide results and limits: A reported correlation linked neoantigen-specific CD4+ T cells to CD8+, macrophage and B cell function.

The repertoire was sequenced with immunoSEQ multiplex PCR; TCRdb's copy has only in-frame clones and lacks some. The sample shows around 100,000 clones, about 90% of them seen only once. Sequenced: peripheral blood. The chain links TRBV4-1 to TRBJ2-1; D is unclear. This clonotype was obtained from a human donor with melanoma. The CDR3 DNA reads TGCGCCAGCAGCCAAGTGTACTCGTCCGGTCTCGATGAGCAGTTCTTC. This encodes CASSQVYSSGLDEQFF.